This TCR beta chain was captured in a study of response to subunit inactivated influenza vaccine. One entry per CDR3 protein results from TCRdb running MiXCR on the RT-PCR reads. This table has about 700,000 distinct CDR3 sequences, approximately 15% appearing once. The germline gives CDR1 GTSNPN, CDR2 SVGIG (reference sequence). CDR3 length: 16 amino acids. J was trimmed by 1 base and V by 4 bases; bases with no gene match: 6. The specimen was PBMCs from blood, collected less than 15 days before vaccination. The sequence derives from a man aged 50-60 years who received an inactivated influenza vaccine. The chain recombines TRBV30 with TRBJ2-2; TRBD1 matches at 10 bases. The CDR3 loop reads CAWKRGTGVNTGELFF. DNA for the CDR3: TGTGCCTGGAAAAGGGGGACAGGGGTGAACACCGGGGAGCTGTTTTTT.